This T cell receptor beta chain was retrieved from a study of blood T cell repertoires in COVID-19. Study-level background: Sites in the United States, Italy and Spain provided acute and convalescent COVID-19 samples. PBMCs, B-cell-depleted T cells, or T cells provided the cDNA or gDNA that made up the material.

Comments on this clone: This CDR3 is also generated by other DNA sequences in the sample.

Original analysis: The authors estimated nucleated cell counts from reference gene primer amplification. Assay: immunoSEQ multiplex PCR; the TCRdb copy retains only in-frame clones and omits some. D and trimming come from the DNA, and the V and J calls and clone size come from that table. The sample lists 150,000 to 200,000 clones, roughly 80% occurring once. The trim removed 5 bases at V and 0 bases at J, leaving 3 bases unmatched. This CDR3 spans 15 amino acids. CDR1 is MNHEY, CDR2 SVGAGI, per germline. The sample consisted of peripheral blood. The V and J genes are TRBV6-5 and TRBJ1-5; 8 nucleotides line up with TRBD1. The clonotype comes from an elderly woman with acute or convalescent COVID-19. The CDR3 coding sequence is TGTGCCAGCAGTCCCGACAGGGGTAGCAATCAGCCCCAGCATTTT. This codes for CASSPDRGSNQPQHF.